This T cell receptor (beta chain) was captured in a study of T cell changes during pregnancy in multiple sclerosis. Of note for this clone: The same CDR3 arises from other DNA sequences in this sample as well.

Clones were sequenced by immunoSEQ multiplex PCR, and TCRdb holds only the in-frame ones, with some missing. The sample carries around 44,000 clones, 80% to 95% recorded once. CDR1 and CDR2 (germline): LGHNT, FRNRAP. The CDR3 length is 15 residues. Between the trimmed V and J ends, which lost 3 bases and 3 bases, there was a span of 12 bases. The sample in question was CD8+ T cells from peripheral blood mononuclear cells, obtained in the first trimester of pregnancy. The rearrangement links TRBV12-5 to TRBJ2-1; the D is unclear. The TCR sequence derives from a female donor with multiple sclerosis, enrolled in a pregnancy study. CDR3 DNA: TGTGCTAGTGGTTTATCCGGCGGCCGCTACAATGAGCAGTTCTTC. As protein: CASGLSGGRYNEQFF. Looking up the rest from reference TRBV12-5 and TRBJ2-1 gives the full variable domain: DARVTQTPRHKVTEMGQEVTMRCQPILGHNTVFWYRQTMMQGLELLAYFRNRAPLDDSGMPKDRFSAEMPDATLATLKIQPSEPRDSAVYFCASGLSGGRYNEQFFGPGTRLTVL.